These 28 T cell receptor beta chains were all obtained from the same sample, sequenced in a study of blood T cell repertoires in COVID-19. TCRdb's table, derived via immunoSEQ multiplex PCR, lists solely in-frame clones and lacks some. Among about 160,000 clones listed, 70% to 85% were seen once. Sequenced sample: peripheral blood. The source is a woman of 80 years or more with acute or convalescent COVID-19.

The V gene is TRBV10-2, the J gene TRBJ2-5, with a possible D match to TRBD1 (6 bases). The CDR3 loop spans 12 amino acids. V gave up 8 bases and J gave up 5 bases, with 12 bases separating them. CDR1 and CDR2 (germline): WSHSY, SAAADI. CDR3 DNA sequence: TGCGCCAGCGGGGGCCCGGGGGAGACCCAGTACTTC. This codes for CASGGPGETQYF.

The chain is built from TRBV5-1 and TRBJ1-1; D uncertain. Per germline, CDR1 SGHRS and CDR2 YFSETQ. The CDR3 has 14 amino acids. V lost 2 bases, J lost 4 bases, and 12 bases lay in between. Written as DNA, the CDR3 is TGCGCCAGCAGCTTTGAGAGGTCGGGCACTGAAGCTTTCTTT. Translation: CASSFERSGTEAFF.

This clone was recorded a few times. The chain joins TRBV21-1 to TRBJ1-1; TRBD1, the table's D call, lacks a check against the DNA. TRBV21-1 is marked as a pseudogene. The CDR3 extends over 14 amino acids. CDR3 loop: CASSNGQGNTEAFF. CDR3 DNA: TGTGCCAGCAGCAATGGACAGGGGAACACTGAAGCTTTCTTT.

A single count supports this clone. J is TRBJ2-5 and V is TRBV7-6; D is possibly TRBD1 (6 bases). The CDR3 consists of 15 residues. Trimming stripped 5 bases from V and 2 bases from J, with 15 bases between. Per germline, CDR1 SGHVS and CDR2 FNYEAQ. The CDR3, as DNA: TGTGCCAGCAGCCTACAGGGAACGGCACAAGAGACCCAGTACTTC. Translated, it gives CASSLQGTAQETQYF.

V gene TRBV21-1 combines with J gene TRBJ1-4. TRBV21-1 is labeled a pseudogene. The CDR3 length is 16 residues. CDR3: CATSTHTGFRNEKLFF. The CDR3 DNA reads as TGTGCCACCTCAACCCACACCGGGTTTAGGAATGAAAAACTGTTTTTT.

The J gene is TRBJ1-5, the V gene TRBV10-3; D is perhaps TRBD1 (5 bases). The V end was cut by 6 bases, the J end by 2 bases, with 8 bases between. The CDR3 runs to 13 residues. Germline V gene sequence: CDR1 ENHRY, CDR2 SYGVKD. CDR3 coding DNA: TGTGCCATCAGGGGGCTGGGCAATCAGCCCCAGCATTTT. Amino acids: CAIRGLGNQPQHF.

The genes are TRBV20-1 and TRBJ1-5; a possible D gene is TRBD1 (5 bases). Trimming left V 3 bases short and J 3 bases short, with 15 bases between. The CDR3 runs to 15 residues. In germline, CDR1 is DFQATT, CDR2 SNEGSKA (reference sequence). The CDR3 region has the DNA TGCAGTGCTAGTGCGGGGGGGACCGTCAATCAGCCCCAGCATTTT. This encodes CSASAGGTVNQPQHF.

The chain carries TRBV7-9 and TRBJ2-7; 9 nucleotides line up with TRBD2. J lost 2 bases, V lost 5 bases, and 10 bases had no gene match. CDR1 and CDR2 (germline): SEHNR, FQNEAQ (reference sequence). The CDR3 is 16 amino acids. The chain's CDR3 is CASSPPPREGTYEQYF. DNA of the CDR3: TGTGCCAGCAGCCCACCACCGCGGGAGGGGACCTACGAGCAGTACTTC.

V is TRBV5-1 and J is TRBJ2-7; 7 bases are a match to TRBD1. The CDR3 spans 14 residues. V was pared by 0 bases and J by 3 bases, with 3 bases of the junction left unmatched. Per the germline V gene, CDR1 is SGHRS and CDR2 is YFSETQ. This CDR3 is CASSLGTGYYEQYF. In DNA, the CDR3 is TGCGCCAGCAGCTTGGGGACAGGATACTACGAGCAGTACTTC.

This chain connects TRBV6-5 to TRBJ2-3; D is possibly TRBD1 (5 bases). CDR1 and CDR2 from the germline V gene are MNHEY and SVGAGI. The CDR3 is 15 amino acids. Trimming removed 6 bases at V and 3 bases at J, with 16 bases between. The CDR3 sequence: CASRPTGVATDTQYF. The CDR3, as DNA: TGTGCCAGCAGACCCACAGGAGTCGCGACAGATACGCAGTATTTT.

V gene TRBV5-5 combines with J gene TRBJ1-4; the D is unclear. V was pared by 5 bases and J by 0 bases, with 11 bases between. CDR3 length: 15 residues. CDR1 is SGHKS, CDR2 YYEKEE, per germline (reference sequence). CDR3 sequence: CASRRDIATNEKLFF. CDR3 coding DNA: TGTGCCAGCAGGCGGGATATTGCAACTAATGAAAAACTGTTTTTT.

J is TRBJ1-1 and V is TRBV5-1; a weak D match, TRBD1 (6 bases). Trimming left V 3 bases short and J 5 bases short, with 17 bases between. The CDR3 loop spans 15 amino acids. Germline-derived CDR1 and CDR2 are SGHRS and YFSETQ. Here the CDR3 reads CASSSTLTQGTEAFF. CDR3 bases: TGCGCCAGCAGCTCGACACTAACCCAGGGGACTGAAGCTTTCTTT.

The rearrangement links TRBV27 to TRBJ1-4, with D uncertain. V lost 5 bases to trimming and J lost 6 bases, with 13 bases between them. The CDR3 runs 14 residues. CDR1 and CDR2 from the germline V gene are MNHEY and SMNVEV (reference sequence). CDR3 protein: CASSLGFPHEKLFF. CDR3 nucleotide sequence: TGTGCCAGCAGTCTGGGCTTTCCTCATGAAAAACTGTTTTTT.

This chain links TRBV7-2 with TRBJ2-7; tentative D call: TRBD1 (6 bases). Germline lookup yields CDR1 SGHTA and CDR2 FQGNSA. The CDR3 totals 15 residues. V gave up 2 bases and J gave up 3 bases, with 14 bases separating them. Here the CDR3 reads CASSLLQGLVYEQYF. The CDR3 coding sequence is TGTGCCAGCAGCTTACTCCAGGGGTTGGTCTACGAGCAGTACTTC.

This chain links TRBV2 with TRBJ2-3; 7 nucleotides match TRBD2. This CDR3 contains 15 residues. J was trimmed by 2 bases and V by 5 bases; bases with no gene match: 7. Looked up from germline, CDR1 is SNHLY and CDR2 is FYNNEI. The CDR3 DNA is TGTGCCAGCAGTAACTTTGGGACTAACACAGATACGCAGTATTTT. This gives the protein CASSNFGTNTDTQYF.

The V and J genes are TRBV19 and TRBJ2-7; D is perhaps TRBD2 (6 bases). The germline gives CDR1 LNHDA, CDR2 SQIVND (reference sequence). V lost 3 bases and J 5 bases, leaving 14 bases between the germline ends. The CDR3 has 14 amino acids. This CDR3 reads CASSIQEGVNEQYF. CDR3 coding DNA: TGTGCCAGTAGTATTCAGGAGGGCGTAAACGAGCAGTACTTC.

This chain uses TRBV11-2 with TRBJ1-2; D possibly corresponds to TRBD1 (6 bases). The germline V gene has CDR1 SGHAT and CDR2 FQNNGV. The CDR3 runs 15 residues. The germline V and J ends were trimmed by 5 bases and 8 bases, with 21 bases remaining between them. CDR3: CASSTWGKDQGGYTF. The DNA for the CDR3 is TGTGCCAGCAGCACGTGGGGAAAGGATCAGGGGGGCTACACCTTC.

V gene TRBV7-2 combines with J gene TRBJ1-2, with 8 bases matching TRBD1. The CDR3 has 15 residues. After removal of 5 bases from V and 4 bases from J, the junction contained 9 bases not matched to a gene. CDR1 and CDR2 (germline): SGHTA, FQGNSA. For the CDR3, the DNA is TGTGCCAGCAGCCCACGGACAGGGACGGCCTATGGCTACACCTTC. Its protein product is CASSPRTGTAYGYTF.

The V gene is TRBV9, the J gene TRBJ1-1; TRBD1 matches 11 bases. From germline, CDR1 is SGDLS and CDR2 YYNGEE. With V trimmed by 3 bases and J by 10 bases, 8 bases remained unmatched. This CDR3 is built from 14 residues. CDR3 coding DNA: TGTGCCAGCAGCGAGGAGGACAGGGGGCGCCGAGCTTTCTTT. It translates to CASSEEDRGRRAFF.

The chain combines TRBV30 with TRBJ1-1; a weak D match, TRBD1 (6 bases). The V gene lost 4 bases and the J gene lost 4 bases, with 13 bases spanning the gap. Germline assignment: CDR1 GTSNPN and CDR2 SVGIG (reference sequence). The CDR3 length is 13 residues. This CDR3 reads CAWNLNRVTEAFF. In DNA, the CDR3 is TGTGCCTGGAACCTTAACAGGGTCACTGAAGCTTTCTTT.

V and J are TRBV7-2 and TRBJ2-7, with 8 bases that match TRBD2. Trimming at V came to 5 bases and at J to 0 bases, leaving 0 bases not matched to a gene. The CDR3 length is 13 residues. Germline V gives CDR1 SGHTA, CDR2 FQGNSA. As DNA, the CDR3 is TGTGCCAGCAGCCGGGAGGGCTCCTACGAGCAGTACTTC. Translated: CASSREGSYEQYF. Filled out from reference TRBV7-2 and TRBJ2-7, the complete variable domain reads GAGVSQSPSNKVTEKGKDVELRCDPISGHTALYWYRQSLGQGLEFLIYFQGNSAPDKSGLPSDRFSAERTGGSVSTLTIQRTQQEDSAVYLCASSREGSYEQYFGPGTRLTVT.

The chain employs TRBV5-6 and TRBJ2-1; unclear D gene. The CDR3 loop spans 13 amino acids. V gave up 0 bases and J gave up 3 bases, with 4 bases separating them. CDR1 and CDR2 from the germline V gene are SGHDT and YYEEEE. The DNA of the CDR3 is TGTGCCAGCAGCTTGGGTATCTACAATGAGCAGTTCTTC. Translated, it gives CASSLGIYNEQFF.

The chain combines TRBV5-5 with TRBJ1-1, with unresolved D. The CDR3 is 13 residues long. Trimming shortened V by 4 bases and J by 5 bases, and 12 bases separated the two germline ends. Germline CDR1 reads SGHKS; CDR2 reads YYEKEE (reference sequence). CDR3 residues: CASSASPGTEAFF. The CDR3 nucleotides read TGTGCCAGCAGCGCCTCCCCGGGGACTGAAGCTTTCTTT.

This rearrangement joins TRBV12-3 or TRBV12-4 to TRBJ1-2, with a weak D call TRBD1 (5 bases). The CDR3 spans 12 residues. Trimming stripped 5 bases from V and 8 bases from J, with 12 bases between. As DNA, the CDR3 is TGTGCCAGCAGTACTGACAGCCTCGGCTACACCTTC. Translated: CASSTDSLGYTF.

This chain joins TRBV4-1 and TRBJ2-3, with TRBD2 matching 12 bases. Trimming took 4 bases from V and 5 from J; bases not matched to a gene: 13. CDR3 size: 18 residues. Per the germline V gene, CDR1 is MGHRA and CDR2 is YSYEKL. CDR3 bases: TGCGCCAGCAGCCTCCTGTTGCTAGCGGGAGGGCCTAAAGATACGCAGTATTTT. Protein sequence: CASSLLLLAGGPKDTQYF.

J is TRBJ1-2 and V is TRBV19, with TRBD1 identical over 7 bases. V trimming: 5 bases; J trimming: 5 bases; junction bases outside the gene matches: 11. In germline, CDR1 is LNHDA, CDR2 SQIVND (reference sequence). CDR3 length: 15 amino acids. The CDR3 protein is CASSQKTTGQYGYTF. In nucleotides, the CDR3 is TGTGCCAGTAGTCAAAAAACGACAGGGCAATATGGCTACACCTTC.

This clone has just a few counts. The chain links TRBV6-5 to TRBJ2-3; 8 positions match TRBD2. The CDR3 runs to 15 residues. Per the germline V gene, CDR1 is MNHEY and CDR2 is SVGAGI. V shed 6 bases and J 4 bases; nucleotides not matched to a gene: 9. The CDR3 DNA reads TGTGCCAGCAGAGGCAGCGGGAGTAAGGCAGATACGCAGTATTTT. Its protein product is CASRGSGSKADTQYF.

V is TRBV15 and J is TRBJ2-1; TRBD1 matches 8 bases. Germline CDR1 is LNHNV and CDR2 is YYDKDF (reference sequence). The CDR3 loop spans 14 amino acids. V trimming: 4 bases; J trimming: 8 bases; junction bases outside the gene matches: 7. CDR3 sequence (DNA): TGTGCCACCAGCAACGGGGACAGGAGCCATGAGCAGTTCTTC. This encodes CATSNGDRSHEQFF.